Below, 11 T cell receptor beta chains from the same sample are listed, as sequenced in a study of T-cell reconstitution after alpha-beta-depleted transplantation in children. Unique molecular identifiers were built into the TCRbeta library. One entry per CDR3 protein results from TCRdb running MiXCR on the PCR reads. The top ten hold about 5% of the sample, which has about 250,000 distinct CDR3 sequences, approximately 24% seen once. Sequences were derived from PBMCs, mostly from graft donor cells, sampled 360 days after TCRalphabeta/CD19-depleted stem cell transplant. These receptors came from a female patient aged 2-10 years who had a stem cell transplant for congenital amegakaryocytic thrombocytopenia, so the T cells may come from the graft donor.

CDR3 protein: CAISESRGQGRNGYTF. In DNA, the CDR3 is TGTGCCATCAGTGAGTCGAGAGGACAGGGGAGAAATGGCTACACCTTC. V gene TRBV10-3 combines with J gene TRBJ1-2; TRBD1 aligns across 9 bases. This CDR3 has 16 amino acids. Per germline, CDR1 ENHRY and CDR2 SYGVKD. The ends lost 0 bases at V and 6 bases at J; junction bases unmatched: 8.

This clonotype is a singleton in its sample. As DNA, the CDR3 is TGTGCCAGCAGCGCAACCGGGACAGCCTATGGCTACACCTTC. This translates into CASSATGTAYGYTF. This rearrangement joins TRBV9 to TRBJ1-2, with 7 bases fitting TRBD1. This CDR3 contains 14 residues. Per the germline V gene, CDR1 is SGDLS and CDR2 is YYNGEE. The ends lost 3 bases at V and 4 bases at J; junction bases unmatched: 6.

V usage is TRBV10-3 and J usage is TRBJ1-1, with no clear D. CDR3 length: 14 residues. V lost 5 bases and J 3 bases, leaving 13 bases between the germline ends. In germline, CDR1 is ENHRY, CDR2 SYGVKD. CDR3 amino acids: CAISLSIGDTEAFF. The DNA of the CDR3 is TGTGCCATCAGTCTTTCGATTGGGGACACTGAAGCTTTCTTT.

The V call is TRBV4-2, the J call TRBJ2-1; D is ambiguous. Germline V CDR1 and CDR2: LGHNA, YNFKEQ. CDR3 length: 15 amino acids. The V and J ends lost 1 base and 5 bases respectively, with 12 bases between them. In DNA, the CDR3 is TGTGCCAGCAGCCAAGTTGGCCCTAGTGACAATGAGCAGTTCTTC. This gives the protein CASSQVGPSDNEQFF.

The J gene is TRBJ1-1, the V gene TRBV7-6; D not resolved. Trimming stripped 4 bases from V and 0 bases from J, with 6 bases between. This CDR3 is 13 amino acids long. Germline loops: CDR1 SGHVS, CDR2 FNYEAQ. The CDR3 nucleotides are TGTGCCAGCAGCTACAGAATGAACACTGAAGCTTTCTTT. Its translation: CASSYRMNTEAFF.

The chain combines TRBV20-1 with TRBJ2-5; TRBD1 aligns across 10 bases. Per germline, CDR1 DFQATT and CDR2 SNEGSKA (reference sequence). CDR3 size: 14 residues. V dropped 3 bases and J dropped 5; count of bases not matched to a gene: 6. CDR3 DNA sequence: TGCAGTGCTAGGACAGGGGGCTTTAGGGAGACCCAGTACTTC. Its protein is CSARTGGFRETQYF.

The genes are TRBV28 and TRBJ2-5; TRBD1 matches 7 bases. This CDR3 is 13 amino acids long. Germline CDR1 is MDHEN and CDR2 is SYDVKM. V lost 6 bases and J lost 5; bases outside the gene matches: 6. CDR3 region: CASRETGSETQYF. CDR3 coding DNA: TGTGCCAGCAGGGAGACAGGGTCGGAGACCCAGTACTTC.

The chain joins TRBV6-1 to TRBJ2-5; D may match TRBD1 or TRBD2 (5 bases each). Germline values: CDR1 MNHNS, CDR2 SASEGT. Trimming took 8 bases from V and 1 from J, leaving 11 bases between them. This CDR3 spans 13 amino acids. CDR3 DNA: TGTGCCAGCCACACCGGGACCCAAGAGACCCAGTACTTC. Translated: CASHTGTQETQYF.

V usage is TRBV20-1 and J usage is TRBJ1-5, with a weak D call TRBD1 (6 bases). This CDR3 is 17 amino acids long. Germline CDR1 reads DFQATT; CDR2 reads SNEGSKA (reference sequence). Trimming cost V 1 base and J 6 bases, with 22 bases left between them. In DNA form, the CDR3 reads TGCAGTGCTAGAGGTGAAGGGACACTCCTTTGGGGTCAGCCCCAGCATTTT. Translation: CSARGEGTLLWGQPQHF.

This clonotype was counted a single time. The V and J genes are TRBV29-1 and TRBJ2-3, with D tentatively TRBD1 or TRBD2 (6 bases each). The CDR3 covers 12 residues. Germline CDR1 is SQVTM and CDR2 is ANQGSEA. The chain's CDR3 is CNFGGGSDTQYF. CDR3 DNA: TGCAACTTCGGAGGGGGTTCAGATACGCAGTATTTT.

The J gene is TRBJ2-3, the V gene TRBV7-2; D is possibly TRBD1 or TRBD2 (6 bases each). Germline loops: CDR1 SGHTA, CDR2 FQGNSA. V dropped 1 base and J dropped 6 bases, with 14 bases sitting between them. CDR3 length: 15 residues. The CDR3 nucleotides read TGTGCCAGCAGCTTAGTGGGGGGCGACTGGGATACGCAGTATTTT. This translates into CASSLVGGDWDTQYF.